This T cell receptor (beta chain) was recorded in a study of OX40 agonist ivuxolimab in advanced cancers. Repertoires were generated with immunoSEQ multiplex PCR, while TCRdb's copy carries only in-frame clones and drops some. This repertoire shows about 51,000 clones, more than 70% found once; its top ten account for 3% to 4%. With regard to this clone: What it binds is unknown.

CDR3 length: 18 amino acids. V was clipped by 8 bases and J by 2 bases; unmatched bases: 19. In germline, CDR1 is MNHEY, CDR2 SMNVEV (reference sequence). Study-level findings and limits: Compared with CD4+, CD8+ T cells on average had more expanded clones.

V is TRBV27 and J is TRBJ2-7; 9 nucleotides line up with TRBD1. The sequence derives from an adult with an advanced solid tumor such as melanoma, head and neck, liver or kidney cancer. The material sequenced was CD4+ or CD8+ T cells sorted from blood, taken in a trial of the OX40 agonist ivuxolimab. In nucleotides, the CDR3 is TGTGCCAGCGGTGCCCCCCTCCCCGGGACAGGGAGCACCTACGAGCAGTACTTC. Encoded protein: CASGAPLPGTGSTYEQYF.